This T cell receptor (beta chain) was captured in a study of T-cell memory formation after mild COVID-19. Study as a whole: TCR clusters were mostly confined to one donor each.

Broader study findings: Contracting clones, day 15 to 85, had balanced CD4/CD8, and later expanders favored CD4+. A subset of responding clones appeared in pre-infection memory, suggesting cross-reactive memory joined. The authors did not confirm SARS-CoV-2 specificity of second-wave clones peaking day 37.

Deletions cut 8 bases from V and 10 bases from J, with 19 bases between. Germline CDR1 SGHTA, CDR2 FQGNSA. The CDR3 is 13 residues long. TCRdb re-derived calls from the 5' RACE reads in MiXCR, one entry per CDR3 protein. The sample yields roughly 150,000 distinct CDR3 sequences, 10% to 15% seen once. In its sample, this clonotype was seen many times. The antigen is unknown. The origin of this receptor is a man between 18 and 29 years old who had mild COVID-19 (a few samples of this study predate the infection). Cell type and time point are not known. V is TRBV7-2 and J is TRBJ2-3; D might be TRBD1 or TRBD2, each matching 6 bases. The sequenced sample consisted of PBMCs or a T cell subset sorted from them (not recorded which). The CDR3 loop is CASSQGGNRAQYF. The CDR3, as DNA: TGTGCCAGCTCACAGGGCGGGAATCGTGCGCAGTATTTT.